The sequence of this TCR beta chain was determined in a study of shared clonotypes between healthy human individuals. About the research overall: Three CD4 naive, three CD4 memory, two CD8 naive and one CD8 memory plate were used per donor.

Selected positively for CCR7 and CD45RO-negative, naive CD8 cells excluded terminally differentiated effector memory CD45RA+ cells. Whole-study results and caveats: Naive CD4 clonotypes were shared across several donors at roughly 5%. Estimated richness was generally greater in naive than memory subsets.

An even split of each subset's genomic DNA across several immunoSEQ plates was performed. Sequencing was performed with immunoSEQ multiplex PCR; in TCRdb, only in-frame clones are kept and a portion is missing. The repertoire holds 2 million to 2.5 million clones, with about 95% as singletons. The CDR3 is made up of 12 amino acids. Germline CDR1 GTSNPN, CDR2 SVGIG (reference sequence). V was shortened by 3 bases and J by 5 bases, with 8 bases between the two germline ends. A note on this clone: Its antigen is undetermined.

The chain has TRBV30 and TRBJ1-5; D may be TRBD1 (5 bases). This TCR was sampled from a man in his late teens or twenties in good health. The sequencing sample was made of naive CD8+ T cells sorted from blood. The CDR3 loop reads CAWSRADQPQHF. The CDR3 nucleotides read TGTGCCTGGAGCAGGGCGGATCAGCCCCAGCATTTT.